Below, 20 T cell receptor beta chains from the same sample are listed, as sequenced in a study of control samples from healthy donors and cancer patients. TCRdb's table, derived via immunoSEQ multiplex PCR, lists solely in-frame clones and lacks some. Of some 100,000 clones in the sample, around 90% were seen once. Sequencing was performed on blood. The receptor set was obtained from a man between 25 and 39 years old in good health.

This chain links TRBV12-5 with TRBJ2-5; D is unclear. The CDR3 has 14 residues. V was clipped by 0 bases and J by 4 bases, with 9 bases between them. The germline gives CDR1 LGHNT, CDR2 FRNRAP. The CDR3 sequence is CASGLVNAAETQYF. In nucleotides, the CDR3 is TGTGCTAGTGGTTTGGTAAACGCGGCAGAGACCCAGTACTTC.

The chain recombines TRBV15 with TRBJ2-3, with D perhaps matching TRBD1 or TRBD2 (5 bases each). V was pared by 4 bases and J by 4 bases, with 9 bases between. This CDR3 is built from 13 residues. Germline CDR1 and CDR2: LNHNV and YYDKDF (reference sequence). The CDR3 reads CATSTLGPDTQYF. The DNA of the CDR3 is TGTGCCACCAGCACCCTGGGACCAGATACGCAGTATTTT.

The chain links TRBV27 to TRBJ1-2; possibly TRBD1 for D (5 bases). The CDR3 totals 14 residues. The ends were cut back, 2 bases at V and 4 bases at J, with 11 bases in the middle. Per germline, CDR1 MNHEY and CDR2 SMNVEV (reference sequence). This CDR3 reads CASSLKWGPYGYTF. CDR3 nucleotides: TGTGCCAGCAGTTTAAAGTGGGGACCCTATGGCTACACCTTC.

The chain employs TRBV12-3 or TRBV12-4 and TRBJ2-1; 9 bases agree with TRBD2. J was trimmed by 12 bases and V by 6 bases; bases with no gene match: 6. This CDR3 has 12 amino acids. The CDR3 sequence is CASSRGTSLQFF. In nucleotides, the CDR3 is TGTGCCAGCAGCAGAGGGACTAGCCTGCAGTTCTTC.

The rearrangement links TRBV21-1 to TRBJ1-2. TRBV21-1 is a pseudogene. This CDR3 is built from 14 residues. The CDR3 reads CASSKETLNYGYTF. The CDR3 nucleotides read TGTGCCAGCAGCAAAGAGACTCTTAACTATGGCTACACCTTC.

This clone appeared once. DNA for the CDR3: TGTGCCAGCAGCTTCCCACAGGGCGGTGAAAAACTGTTTTTT. Amino acids: CASSFPQGGEKLFF. The gene calls are TRBV5-6 and TRBJ1-4; D is perhaps TRBD1 (6 bases). The germline gives CDR1 SGHDT, CDR2 YYEEEE. The CDR3 extends over 14 amino acids. The V end lost 2 bases, the J end lost 7 bases, and 12 bases lay between the germline ends.

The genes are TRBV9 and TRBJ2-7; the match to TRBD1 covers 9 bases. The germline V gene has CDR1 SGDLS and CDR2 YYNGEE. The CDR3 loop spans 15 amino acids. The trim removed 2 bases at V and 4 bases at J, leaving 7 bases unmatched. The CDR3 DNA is TGTGCCAGCAGCGTCGGGACAGGGAGTTCTTACGAGCAGTACTTC. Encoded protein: CASSVGTGSSYEQYF. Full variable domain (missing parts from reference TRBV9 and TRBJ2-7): DSGVTQTPKHLITATGQRVTLRCSPRSGDLSVYWYQQSLDQGLQFLIQYYNGEERAKGNILERFSAQQFPDLHSELNLSSLELGDSALYFCASSVGTGSSYEQYFGPGTRLTVT.

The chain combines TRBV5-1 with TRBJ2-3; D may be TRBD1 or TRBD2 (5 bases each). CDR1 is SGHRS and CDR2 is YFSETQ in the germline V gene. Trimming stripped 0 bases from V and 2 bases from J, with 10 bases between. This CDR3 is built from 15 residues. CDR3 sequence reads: CASSLGGTATDTQYF. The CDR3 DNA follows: TGCGCCAGCAGCTTGGGAGGGACGGCCACAGATACGCAGTATTTT.

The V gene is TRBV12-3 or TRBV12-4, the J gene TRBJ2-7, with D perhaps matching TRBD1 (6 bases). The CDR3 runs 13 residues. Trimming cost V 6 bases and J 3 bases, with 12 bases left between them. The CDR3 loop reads CASRRGNHYEQYF. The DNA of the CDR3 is TGTGCCAGCAGAAGGGGGAATCACTACGAGCAGTACTTC.

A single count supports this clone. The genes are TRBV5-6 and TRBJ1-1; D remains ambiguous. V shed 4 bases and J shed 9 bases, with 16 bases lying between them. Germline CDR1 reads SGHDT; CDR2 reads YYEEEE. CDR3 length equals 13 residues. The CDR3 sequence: CASSLRETPKAFF. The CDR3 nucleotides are TGTGCCAGCAGCCTTCGGGAGACTCCGAAAGCTTTCTTT.

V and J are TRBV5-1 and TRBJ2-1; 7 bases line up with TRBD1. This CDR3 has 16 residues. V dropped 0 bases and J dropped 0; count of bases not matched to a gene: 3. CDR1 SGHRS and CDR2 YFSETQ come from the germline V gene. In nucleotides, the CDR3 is TGCGCCAGCAGCTTGGAGGGGGCTAGCTCCTACAATGAGCAGTTCTTC. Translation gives CASSLEGASSYNEQFF.

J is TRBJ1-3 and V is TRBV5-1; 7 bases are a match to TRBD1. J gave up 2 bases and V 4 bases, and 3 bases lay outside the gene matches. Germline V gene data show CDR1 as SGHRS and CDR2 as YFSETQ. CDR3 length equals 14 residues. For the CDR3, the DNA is TGCGCCAGCAGCCAGGGGGGAACTGGAAACACCATATATTTT. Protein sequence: CASSQGGTGNTIYF.

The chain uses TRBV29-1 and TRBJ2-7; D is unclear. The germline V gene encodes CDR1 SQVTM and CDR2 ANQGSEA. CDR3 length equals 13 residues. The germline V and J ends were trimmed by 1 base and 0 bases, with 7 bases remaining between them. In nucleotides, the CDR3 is TGCAGCGTTGAAGTCACAACCTCCTACGAGCAGTACTTC. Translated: CSVEVTTSYEQYF.

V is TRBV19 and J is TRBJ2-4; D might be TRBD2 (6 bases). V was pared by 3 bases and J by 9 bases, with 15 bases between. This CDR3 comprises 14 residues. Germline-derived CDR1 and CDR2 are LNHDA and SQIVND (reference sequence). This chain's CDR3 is CASSMGLTISIQYF. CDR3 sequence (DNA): TGTGCCAGTAGTATGGGACTCACTATTAGCATTCAGTACTTC.

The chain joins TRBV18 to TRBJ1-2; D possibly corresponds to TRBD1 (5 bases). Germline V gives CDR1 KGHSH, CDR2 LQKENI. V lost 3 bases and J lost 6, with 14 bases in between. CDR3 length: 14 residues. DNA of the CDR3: TGTGCCAGCTCACCTAAGTTAACAGGCGATGGCTACACCTTC. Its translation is CASSPKLTGDGYTF.

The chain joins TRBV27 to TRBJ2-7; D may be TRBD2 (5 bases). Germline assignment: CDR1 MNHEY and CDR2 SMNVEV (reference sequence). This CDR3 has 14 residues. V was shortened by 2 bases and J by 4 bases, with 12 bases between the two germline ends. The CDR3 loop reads CASSLSGKEYEQYF. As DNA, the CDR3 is TGTGCCAGCAGTTTAAGCGGAAAAGAATACGAGCAGTACTTC.

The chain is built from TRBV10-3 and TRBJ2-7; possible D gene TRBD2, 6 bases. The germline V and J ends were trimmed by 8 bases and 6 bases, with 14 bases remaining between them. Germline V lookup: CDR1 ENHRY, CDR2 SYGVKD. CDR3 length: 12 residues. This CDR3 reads CAIGSGGTEQYF. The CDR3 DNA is TGTGCCATCGGGTCGGGCGGGACCGAGCAGTACTTC.

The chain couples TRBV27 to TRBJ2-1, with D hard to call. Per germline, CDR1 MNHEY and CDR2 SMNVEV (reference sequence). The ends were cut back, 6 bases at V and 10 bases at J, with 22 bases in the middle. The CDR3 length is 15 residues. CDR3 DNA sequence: TGTGCCAGCAGCCAATATTCCCCGAGCCGACGAGAGCAGTTCTTC. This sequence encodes CASSQYSPSRREQFF.

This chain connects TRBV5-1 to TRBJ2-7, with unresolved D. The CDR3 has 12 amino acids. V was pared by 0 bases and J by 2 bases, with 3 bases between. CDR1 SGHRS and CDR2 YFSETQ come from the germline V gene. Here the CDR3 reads CASSLVAYEQYF. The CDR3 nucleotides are TGCGCCAGCAGCTTGGTGGCCTACGAGCAGTACTTC.

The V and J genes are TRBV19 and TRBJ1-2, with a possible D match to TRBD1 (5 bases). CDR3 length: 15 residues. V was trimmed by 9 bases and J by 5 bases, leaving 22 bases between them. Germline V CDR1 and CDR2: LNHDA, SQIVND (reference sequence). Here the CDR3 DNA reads TGTGCCAGCCAAGGGGACGGACTCTTTCCATATGGCTACACCTTC. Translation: CASQGDGLFPYGYTF.